The entry that follows covers one T cell receptor beta chain sequence. It may be a read error: a sequence one base away is much more abundant. The record originates from a study of T cells in Graves' hyperthyroidism and ophthalmopathy. Germline CDR1 is SGHRS and CDR2 is YFSETQ. This CDR3 region has 17 residues. TCR beta CDR3 region amplification was performed from RNA transcripts. The TCR CDR3 was amplified in a first-round RT-PCR using the HTBI primer set. TCRdb ran MiXCR on the multiplex PCR reads and lists one entry per CDR3 protein. In the table there are 200,000 to 250,000 distinct CDR3 sequences, about 25% of which are singletons. Together with thyroid ultrasound, orbital computed tomography, serum thyroxine and TRAb, clinical symptoms were used for diagnoses.

The chain couples TRBV5-1 to TRBJ2-5; 8 positions match TRBD2. This TCR was recovered from a woman aged 40 to 50 with Graves' ophthalmopathy. Input material: blood. The CDR3 is CASNLGLAGRGKETQYF. The CDR3 DNA is TGCGCCAGCAACTTGGGTTTAGCGGGAAGAGGTAAAGAGACCCAGTACTTC.